The present T cell receptor (beta chain) was sequenced within a study of T cell responses to AZD1222 COVID-19 vaccine. Overall study findings and caveats: Females made up more of the donors, who were largely white British, and clonal diversity may have come out too low.

As to this clone: Its matching antigen is unknown.

Measured with immunoSEQ multiplex PCR; TCRdb has only the in-frame clones, and not every one. The data contain about 48,000 clones, just over 85% of them singletons. The V and J ends lost 7 bases and 0 bases, in that order; junction bases with no gene match: 4. Germline CDR1 and CDR2: MDHEN and SYDVKM. The CDR3 totals 14 residues. The rearrangement links TRBV28 to TRBJ1-1; 8 bases are a match to TRBD1. The receptor was derived from an adult who received the AZD1222 COVID-19 vaccine. Here the sequenced sample was peripheral blood, taken 28 days after the second AZD1222 dose. CDR3 amino acids: CASTGGGLNTEAFF. The CDR3 DNA follows: TGTGCCAGCACAGGGGGCGGTTTGAACACTGAAGCTTTCTTT.